The subject of this entry is one T cell receptor beta chain. The sample originates from a study of blood T cell repertoires in COVID-19. V dropped 3 bases and J dropped 7 bases, with 15 bases sitting between them. The CDR3 loop spans 14 amino acids. Germline V CDR1 and CDR2: LNHDA, SQIVND (reference sequence). As processed by the authors: Reference gene primer amplification in the assay estimated nucleated cell counts. TCRdb's table, derived via immunoSEQ multiplex PCR, lists solely in-frame clones and lacks some. That table supplies the V and J calls and clone size; D and trimming were determined from the DNA. Of hundreds of thousands of clones in the sample, about nine tenths were seen once. Ages ranged from about 18 to 89 years, with residence in around 24 US areas. Cohorts were assigned according to the clinical history that participants reported.

The receptor was isolated from a woman aged 30 to 39 who had recovered from COVID-19. V usage is TRBV19 and J usage is TRBJ2-5; D may be TRBD2 (5 bases). Sequenced sample: PBMCs or T cells enriched from blood (not recorded which). The CDR3 loop reads CASSISLERGTQYF. As DNA, the CDR3 is TGTGCCAGTAGTATCAGCCTAGAACGGGGGACCCAGTACTTC. Full variable domain (remainder filled in from reference TRBV19 and TRBJ2-5): DGGITQSPKYLFRKEGQNVTLSCEQNLNHDAMYWYRQDPGQGLRLIYYSQIVNDFQKGDIAEGYSVSREKKESFPLTVTSAQKNPTAFYLCASSISLERGTQYFGPGTRLLVL.